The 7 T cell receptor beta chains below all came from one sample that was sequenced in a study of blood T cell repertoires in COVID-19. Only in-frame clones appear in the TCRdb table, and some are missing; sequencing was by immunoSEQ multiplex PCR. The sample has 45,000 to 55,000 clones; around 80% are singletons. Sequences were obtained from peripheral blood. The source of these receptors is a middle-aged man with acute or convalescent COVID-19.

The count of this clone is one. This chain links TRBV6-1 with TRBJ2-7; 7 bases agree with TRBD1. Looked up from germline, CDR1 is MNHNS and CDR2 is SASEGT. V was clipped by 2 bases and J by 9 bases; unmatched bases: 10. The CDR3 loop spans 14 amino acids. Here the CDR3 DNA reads TGTGCCAGCAGTGAAAGCTTCAGGGGGTCGGGGCAGTACTTC. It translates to CASSESFRGSGQYF.

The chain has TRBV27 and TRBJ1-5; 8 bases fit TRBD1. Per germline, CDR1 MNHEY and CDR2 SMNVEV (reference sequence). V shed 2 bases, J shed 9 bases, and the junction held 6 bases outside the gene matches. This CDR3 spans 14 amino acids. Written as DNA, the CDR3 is TGTGCCAGCAGTTTACAAGACAGGGGTTCGCCCCAGCATTTT. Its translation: CASSLQDRGSPQHF.

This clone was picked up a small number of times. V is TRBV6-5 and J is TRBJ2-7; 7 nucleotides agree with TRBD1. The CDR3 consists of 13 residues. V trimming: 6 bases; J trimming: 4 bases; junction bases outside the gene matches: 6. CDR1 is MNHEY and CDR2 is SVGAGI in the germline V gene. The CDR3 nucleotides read TGTGCCAGCAGAGCCGGGACAGCTTACGAGCAGTACTTC. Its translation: CASRAGTAYEQYF.

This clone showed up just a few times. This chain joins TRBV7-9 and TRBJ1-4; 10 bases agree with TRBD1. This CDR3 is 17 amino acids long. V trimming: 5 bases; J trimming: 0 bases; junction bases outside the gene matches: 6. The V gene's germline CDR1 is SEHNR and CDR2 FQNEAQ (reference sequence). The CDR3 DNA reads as TGTGCCAGCAGCGGACAGGGGGGAACTGCAACTAATGAAAAACTGTTTTTT. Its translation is CASSGQGGTATNEKLFF.

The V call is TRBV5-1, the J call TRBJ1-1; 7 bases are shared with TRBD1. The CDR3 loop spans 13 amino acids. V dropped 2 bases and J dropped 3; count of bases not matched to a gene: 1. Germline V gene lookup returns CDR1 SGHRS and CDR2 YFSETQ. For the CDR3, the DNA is TGCGCCAGCAGCTTAACAGGGGACACTGAAGCTTTCTTT. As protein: CASSLTGDTEAFF.

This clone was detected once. CDR3 in DNA: TGTGCCAGTAGTCGAACAGGGGATACTGAAGCTTTCTTT. Its translation is CASSRTGDTEAFF. The chain couples TRBV19 to TRBJ1-1; 7 bases align to TRBD1. This CDR3 has 13 amino acids. CDR1 LNHDA and CDR2 SQIVND come from the germline V gene (reference sequence). The junction had 5 bases not matched to a gene; V was cut back by 5 bases and J by 5 bases.

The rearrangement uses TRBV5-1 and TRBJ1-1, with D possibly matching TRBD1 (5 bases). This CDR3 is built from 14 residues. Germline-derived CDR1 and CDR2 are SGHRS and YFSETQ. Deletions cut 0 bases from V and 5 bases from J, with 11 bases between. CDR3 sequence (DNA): TGCGCCAGCAGCTTGGGGCAAGGGGAAACTGAAGCTTTCTTT. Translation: CASSLGQGETEAFF.